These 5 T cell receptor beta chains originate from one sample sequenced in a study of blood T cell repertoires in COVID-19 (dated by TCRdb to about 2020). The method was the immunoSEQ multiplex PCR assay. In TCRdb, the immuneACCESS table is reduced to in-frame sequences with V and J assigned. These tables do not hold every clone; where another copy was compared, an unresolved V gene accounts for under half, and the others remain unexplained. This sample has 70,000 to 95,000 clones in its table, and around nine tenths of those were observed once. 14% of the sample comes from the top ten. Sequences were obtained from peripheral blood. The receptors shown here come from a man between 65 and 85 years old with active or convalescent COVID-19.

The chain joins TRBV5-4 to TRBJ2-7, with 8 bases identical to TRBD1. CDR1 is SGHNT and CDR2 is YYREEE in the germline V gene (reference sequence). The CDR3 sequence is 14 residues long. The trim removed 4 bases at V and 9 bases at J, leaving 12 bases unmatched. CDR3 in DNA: TGTGCCAGCAGCGTACCCGGGACAGGCGTTGGGCAGTACTTC. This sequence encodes CASSVPGTGVGQYF.

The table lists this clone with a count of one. The CDR3 loop reads CASSPQGGSNEKLFF. CDR3 in DNA: TGCGCCAGCAGTCCACAGGGGGGTAGTAATGAAAAACTGTTTTTT. This sequence joins TRBV5-1 and TRBJ1-4, with TRBD1 matching over 8 bases. With 5 bases clipped from V and 4 bases from J, the junction kept 7 bases outside the gene matches. CDR3 length equals 15 residues. CDR1 SGHRS and CDR2 YFSETQ come from the germline V gene.

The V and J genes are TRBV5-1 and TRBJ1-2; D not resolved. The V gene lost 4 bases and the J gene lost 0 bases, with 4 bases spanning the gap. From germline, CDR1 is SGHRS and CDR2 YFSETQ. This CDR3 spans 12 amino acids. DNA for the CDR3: TGCGCCAGCAGCCAGACTAACTATGGCTACACCTTC. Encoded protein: CASSQTNYGYTF.

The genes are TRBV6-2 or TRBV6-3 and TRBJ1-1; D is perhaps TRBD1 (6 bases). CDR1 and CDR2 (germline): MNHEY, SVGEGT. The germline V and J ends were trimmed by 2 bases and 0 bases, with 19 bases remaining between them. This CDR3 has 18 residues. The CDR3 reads CASSYRIGGEAMNTEAFF. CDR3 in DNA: TGTGCCAGCAGTTACAGGATAGGGGGGGAAGCCATGAACACTGAAGCTTTCTTT.

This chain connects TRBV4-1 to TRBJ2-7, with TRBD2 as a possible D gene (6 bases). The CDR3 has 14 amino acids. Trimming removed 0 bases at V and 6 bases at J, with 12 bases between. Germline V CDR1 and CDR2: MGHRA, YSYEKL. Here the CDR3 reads CASSQDGRDGEQYF. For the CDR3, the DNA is TGCGCCAGCAGCCAAGATGGGCGGGACGGCGAGCAGTACTTC.